The 26 T cell receptor beta chains listed next were all sequenced from one sample in a study of cytomegalovirus exposure and HLA in healthy donors. Amplification used 60 Vbeta primers and 13 Jbeta primers. Using immunoSEQ multiplex PCR, the repertoire was profiled, and TCRdb retains in-frame clones only, with some absent. The top ten hold around 1.5% of the sample, which has about 77,000 clones, about 79% seen once. The sample comprised PBMCs. The receptors were sampled from a man aged 35 to 55 in good health and CMV-seronegative.

This rearrangement joins TRBV6-1 to TRBJ1-5; D not certain. V was pared by 7 bases and J by 5 bases, with 12 bases between. Per the germline V gene, CDR1 is MNHNS and CDR2 is SASEGT. CDR3 length: 13 residues. Written as DNA, the CDR3 is TGTGCCAGCACCCTCGACACCTATCAGCCCCAGCATTTT. This sequence encodes CASTLDTYQPQHF.

V is TRBV19 and J is TRBJ1-2; D may be TRBD1 (5 bases). CDR1 LNHDA and CDR2 SQIVND come from the germline V gene (reference sequence). V lost 3 bases and J lost 7, with 12 bases in between. The CDR3 extends over 13 amino acids. The CDR3 DNA reads TGTGCCAGTAGTATCAGGGCGTTAAGTGGCTACACCTTC. Translating gives CASSIRALSGYTF.

The V gene is TRBV19, the J gene TRBJ2-1; TRBD2 agrees at 8 bases. The CDR3 contains 14 residues. V shed 7 bases, J shed 6 bases, and the junction held 8 bases outside the gene matches. Germline assignment: CDR1 LNHDA and CDR2 SQIVND (reference sequence). The DNA for the CDR3 is TGTGCCAGTAAGGCGAGCGGGAGCGCCAATGAGCAGTTCTTC. Translated: CASKASGSANEQFF.

This chain uses TRBV6-6 with TRBJ2-2; tentative D call: TRBD2 (5 bases). The CDR3 has 15 amino acids. Germline lookup yields CDR1 MNHNY and CDR2 SVGAGI (reference sequence). V shed 4 bases and J shed 6 bases, with 15 bases lying between them. CDR3 bases: TGTGCCAGCAGTTTTGCGCCTCGGGGATCCGGGGAGCTGTTTTTT. Translating it yields CASSFAPRGSGELFF.

V and J are TRBV14 and TRBJ2-1, with D possibly being TRBD1 (5 bases). Between the trimmed V and J ends, which lost 4 bases and 0 bases, there was a span of 13 bases. The V gene's germline CDR1 is SGHDN and CDR2 FVKESK. This CDR3 spans 16 amino acids. The CDR3 protein is CASSPLTVPSYNEQFF. In DNA form, the CDR3 reads TGTGCCAGCAGCCCCTTGACAGTCCCCTCCTACAATGAGCAGTTCTTC. The full variable domain, its missing parts supplied by reference TRBV14 and TRBJ2-1, is EAGVTQFPSHSVIEKGQTVTLRCDPISGHDNLYWYRRVMGKEIKFLLHFVKESKQDESGMPNNRFLAERTGGTYSTLKVQPAELEDSGVYFCASSPLTVPSYNEQFFGPGTRLTVL.

The chain carries TRBV7-2 and TRBJ2-1; D is unresolved. Trimming removed 8 bases at V and 8 bases at J, with 10 bases between. The germline CDR1 and CDR2 sequences are SGHTA and FQGNSA. This CDR3 region has 11 residues. The CDR3 nucleotides are TGTGCCAGCTCGAGGTTCGATGAGCAGTTCTTC. This encodes CASSRFDEQFF.

V and J are TRBV25-1 and TRBJ2-5; TRBD2 agrees at 14 bases. The CDR3 is 15 amino acids. Trimming removed 5 bases from V and 2 bases from J; junction bases left unmatched: 1. The germline V gene has CDR1 MGHDK and CDR2 SYGVNS. The CDR3 is CASSWTSGRQETQYF. CDR3 bases: TGTGCCAGCAGTTGGACTAGCGGGAGGCAAGAGACCCAGTACTTC.

V is TRBV19 and J is TRBJ2-2; 9 bases line up with TRBD1. The germline V gene has CDR1 LNHDA and CDR2 SQIVND (reference sequence). CDR3 length equals 15 residues. V lost 5 bases and J lost 6; bases outside the gene matches: 7. DNA for the CDR3: TGTGCCAGTAGTTTCGGACAGGGGATTCCCGGGGAGCTGTTTTTT. Its protein is CASSFGQGIPGELFF.

This chain joins TRBV11-2 and TRBJ1-2; D might be TRBD1 (6 bases). Germline V lookup: CDR1 SGHAT, CDR2 FQNNGV. With 0 bases removed from V and 8 bases from J, the gap between germline ends came to 19 bases. The CDR3 spans 16 residues. The CDR3 sequence: CASSLDSGRGPSGYTF. CDR3 nucleotides: TGTGCCAGCAGCTTAGATAGTGGCAGGGGCCCTTCCGGCTACACCTTC.

The rearrangement joins TRBV5-5 to TRBJ1-3; the D gene is possibly TRBD1 (5 bases). Germline values: CDR1 SGHKS, CDR2 YYEKEE (reference sequence). Trimming took off 4 bases at V and 2 bases at J, with 10 bases between the two ends. The CDR3 is 14 amino acids. CDR3 DNA sequence: TGTGCCAGCAGCGTGCAGGGAACTGGAAACACCATATATTTT. This encodes CASSVQGTGNTIYF.

The V and J genes are TRBV4-1 and TRBJ2-7; no clear D gene. Germline lookup yields CDR1 MGHRA and CDR2 YSYEKL. Trimming removed 3 bases from V and 2 bases from J, with 20 bases in between. CDR3 length equals 17 residues. The CDR3 sequence is CASSQGGAFAGPYEQYF. The CDR3 DNA reads as TGCGCCAGCAGCCAGGGTGGAGCGTTCGCTGGCCCCTACGAGCAGTACTTC.

This clone has just a few counts. V and J are TRBV7-2 and TRBJ1-1; D not certain. V lost 1 base to trimming and J lost 7 bases, with 7 bases between them. The CDR3 is made up of 12 amino acids. The germline V gene has CDR1 SGHTA and CDR2 FQGNSA. The DNA of the CDR3 is TGTGCCAGCAGCTTAGAGGCAGGTGAAGCTTTCTTT. Protein sequence: CASSLEAGEAFF.

Notes on this clone: The junction does not match germline at one end; this may be a read error. The chain employs TRBV7-9 and TRBJ2-7; D might be TRBD1 (6 bases). This CDR3 has 15 residues. CDR1 and CDR2 (germline): SEHNR, FQNEAQ (reference sequence). The CDR3 DNA follows: TGTTCCAGCAGCTTAGCAGGGGCGAGCTCCTACGAGCAGTACTTC. It specifies CSSSLAGASSYEQYF.

The chain has TRBV7-6 and TRBJ2-3; tentative D call: TRBD1 (5 bases). This CDR3 contains 13 residues. Germline V gene data show CDR1 as SGHVS and CDR2 as FNYEAQ. The V and J ends lost 8 bases and 2 bases respectively, with 11 bases between them. CDR3 DNA: TGTGCCAGCGGCCCGACAGTCACAGATACGCAGTATTTT. It translates to CASGPTVTDTQYF.

The genes are TRBV7-3 and TRBJ2-3; 14 bases align to TRBD2. CDR1 and CDR2 from the germline V gene are SGHTA and FQGTGA. J lost 3 bases, V lost 5 bases, and 4 bases had no gene match. The length of the CDR3 is 16 residues. CDR3 coding DNA: TGTGCCAGCAGCCCACGGACTAGCGGGAGGACAGATACGCAGTATTTT. The encoded protein is CASSPRTSGRTDTQYF.

This chain connects TRBV5-4 to TRBJ2-1; no definite D call. CDR3 length: 12 residues. V lost 3 bases and J 4 bases, leaving 5 bases between the germline ends. The germline V gene encodes CDR1 SGHNT and CDR2 YYREEE (reference sequence). The CDR3 protein is CASSSFYNEQFF. The CDR3, as DNA: TGTGCCAGCAGCTCGTTTTACAATGAGCAGTTCTTC.

In its sample, this clone was seen a few times. V is TRBV5-1 and J is TRBJ2-2, with D maybe TRBD2 (6 bases). This CDR3 region has 14 residues. Per germline, CDR1 SGHRS and CDR2 YFSETQ. V lost 3 bases to trimming and J lost 6 bases, with 12 bases between them. The CDR3 sequence: CASSSSGRSGELFF. The CDR3 DNA is TGCGCCAGCAGCTCCTCAGGGAGGTCCGGGGAGCTGTTTTTT.

J is TRBJ2-1 and V is TRBV4-2; D is unresolved. The CDR3 totals 12 residues. Trimming shortened V by 2 bases and J by 6 bases, and 5 bases separated the two germline ends. CDR1 and CDR2 from the germline V gene are LGHNA and YNFKEQ. The CDR3 DNA follows: TGTGCCAGCAGCCAACGGTCCAATGAGCAGTTCTTC. Its protein is CASSQRSNEQFF.

This rearrangement joins TRBV11-1 to TRBJ2-5; 8 nucleotides line up with TRBD2. V was clipped by 1 base and J by 5 bases; unmatched bases: 3. The CDR3 consists of 14 residues. Germline assignment: CDR1 SGHAT and CDR2 FQDESV (reference sequence). CDR3 DNA sequence: TGTGCCAGCAGCTTAGTCACGGGGGGGGAGACCCAGTACTTC. Its translation: CASSLVTGGETQYF.

The chain carries TRBV30 and TRBJ2-7; D gene ambiguous. V lost 4 bases and J 0 bases, leaving 13 bases between the germline ends. The CDR3 runs to 14 residues. Germline V CDR1 and CDR2: GTSNPN, SVGIG (reference sequence). CDR3 sequence: CAWKIPRSSYEQYF. In nucleotides, the CDR3 is TGTGCCTGGAAAATTCCTAGGAGCTCCTACGAGCAGTACTTC.

The chain couples TRBV5-1 to TRBJ2-5; no definite D call. With 1 base removed from V and 2 bases from J, the gap between germline ends came to 9 bases. The CDR3 loop spans 14 amino acids. Germline values: CDR1 SGHRS, CDR2 YFSETQ. CDR3 loop: CASSLTVLQETQYF. The CDR3 DNA is TGCGCCAGCAGCTTGACAGTCCTACAAGAGACCCAGTACTTC.

This chain uses TRBV4-1 with TRBJ2-7; TRBD2 is a possible D gene (6 bases). The germline CDR1 and CDR2 sequences are MGHRA and YSYEKL. The CDR3 totals 12 residues. Trimming shortened V by 2 bases and J by 7 bases, and 9 bases separated the two germline ends. The CDR3 loop reads CASSQPGREQYF. The DNA of the CDR3 is TGCGCCAGCAGCCAACCTGGGAGGGAGCAGTACTTC.

V is TRBV9 and J is TRBJ2-3; 13 bases align to TRBD2. This CDR3 region has 16 residues. Looked up from germline, CDR1 is SGDLS and CDR2 is YYNGEE. J lost 5 bases, V lost 3 bases, and 6 bases had no gene match. The CDR3 sequence is CASSGTSGRVEDTQYF. In nucleotides, the CDR3 is TGTGCCAGCAGCGGGACTAGCGGGAGAGTAGAAGATACGCAGTATTTT.

The CDR3 sequence: CASSYKATATGLVADTQYF. CDR3 DNA sequence: TGTGCCAGCAGCTACAAAGCTACCGCTACGGGACTAGTAGCAGATACGCAGTATTTT. The chain has TRBV7-6 and TRBJ2-3; 8 nucleotides line up with TRBD2. The CDR3 has 19 amino acids. Germline V gene lookup returns CDR1 SGHVS and CDR2 FNYEAQ. Trimming took 4 bases from V and 4 from J; bases not matched to a gene: 19.

Comment on this clone: Within the sample, other DNA sequences also encode this same CDR3. The chain is built from TRBV10-3 and TRBJ2-6; D is possibly TRBD1 (5 bases). V lost 8 bases, J lost 0 bases, and 14 bases lay in between. CDR1 and CDR2 from the germline V gene are ENHRY and SYGVKD. This CDR3 has 16 amino acids. DNA for the CDR3: TGTGCCATCCCGACGGACAATCTCTCTGGGGCCAACGTCCTGACTTTC. Translating it yields CAIPTDNLSGANVLTF.

This sequence joins TRBV5-1 and TRBJ1-1, with D unclear. Germline V gene sequence: CDR1 SGHRS, CDR2 YFSETQ. The CDR3 spans 15 residues. V was clipped by 5 bases and J by 7 bases, with 21 bases between them. The CDR3 loop reads CASSGGGASFNEAFF. CDR3 DNA sequence: TGCGCCAGCAGTGGAGGAGGCGCGAGCTTTAATGAAGCTTTCTTT. Complete variable domain (other parts from reference TRBV5-1 and TRBJ1-1): KAGVTQTPRYLIKTRGQQVTLSCSPISGHRSVSWYQQTPGQGLQFLFEYFSETQRNKGNFPGRFSGRQFSNSRSEMNVSTLELGDSALYLCASSGGGASFNEAFFGQGTRLTVV.